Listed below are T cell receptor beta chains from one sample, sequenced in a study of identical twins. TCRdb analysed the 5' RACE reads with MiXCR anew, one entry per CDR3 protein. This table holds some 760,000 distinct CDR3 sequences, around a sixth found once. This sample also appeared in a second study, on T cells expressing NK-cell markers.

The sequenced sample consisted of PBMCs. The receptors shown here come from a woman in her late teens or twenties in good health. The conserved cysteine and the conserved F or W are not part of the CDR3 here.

CDR3aa: ASSFFDRGLETQY; j_gene: TRBJ2-5; v_gene: TRBV12-3/TRBV12-4
CDR3aa: ASSASWGRDNEQF; j_gene: TRBJ2-1; v_gene: TRBV12-3/TRBV12-4
CDR3aa: ASSFGLVVNEQF; j_gene: TRBJ2-1; v_gene: TRBV27
CDR3aa: SARDLSGINGDEQF; j_gene: TRBJ2-1; v_gene: TRBV20-1
CDR3aa: ASSLQGRAGANVLT; j_gene: TRBJ2-6; v_gene: TRBV6-1
CDR3aa: SARASGGAKFQETQY; j_gene: TRBJ2-5; v_gene: TRBV20-1
CDR3aa: ASWPGANEQY; j_gene: TRBJ2-7; v_gene: TRBV2
CDR3aa: ASSFDGSVRTDTQY; j_gene: TRBJ2-3; v_gene: TRBV5-1
CDR3aa: ASSGARFHEQF; j_gene: TRBJ2-1; v_gene: TRBV2
CDR3aa: ASSPQPWGETQY; j_gene: TRBJ2-5; v_gene: TRBV18
CDR3aa: ASSLRGVDTQY; j_gene: TRBJ2-3; v_gene: TRBV7-3
CDR3aa: ASRFDRGPFYEQY; j_gene: TRBJ2-7; v_gene: TRBV7-2
CDR3aa: AISDWGDLNTEAF; j_gene: TRBJ1-1; v_gene: TRBV10-3
CDR3aa: SSSFSYEQY; j_gene: TRBJ2-7; v_gene: TRBV7-2
CDR3aa: ASSVGGNSDTQY; j_gene: TRBJ2-3; v_gene: TRBV9
CDR3aa: SASEGAQPQH; j_gene: TRBJ1-5; v_gene: TRBV20-1
CDR3aa: ASSLMSLQRTDTQY; j_gene: TRBJ2-3; v_gene: TRBV7-9
CDR3aa: ASNPRGGSYEQY; j_gene: TRBJ2-7; v_gene: TRBV27
CDR3aa: ASSPGPTQETQY; j_gene: TRBJ2-5; v_gene: TRBV7-9
CDR3aa: ASSLVAGTRDEQF; j_gene: TRBJ2-1; v_gene: TRBV7-2
CDR3aa: SARTGTSGRALKQF; j_gene: TRBJ2-1; v_gene: TRBV20-1
CDR3aa: ASSPGGRRDFSYEQY; j_gene: TRBJ2-7; v_gene: TRBV12-3/TRBV12-4
CDR3aa: ASSYPGFDREQY; j_gene: TRBJ2-7; v_gene: TRBV6-2/TRBV6-3
CDR3aa: ASSFHYEQY; j_gene: TRBJ2-7; v_gene: TRBV11-2
CDR3aa: ASSLADTFQDTQY; j_gene: TRBJ2-3; v_gene: TRBV5-1
CDR3aa: SVDWEASYGYT; j_gene: TRBJ1-2; v_gene: TRBV29-1
CDR3aa: SAGTSGGLHEQY; j_gene: TRBJ2-7; v_gene: TRBV20-1
CDR3aa: ASSDWKTSGANVLT; j_gene: TRBJ2-6; v_gene: TRBV2
CDR3aa: AWSVNSKETQY; j_gene: TRBJ2-5; v_gene: TRBV30
CDR3aa: SVIESGETNEQY; j_gene: TRBJ2-7; v_gene: TRBV29-1
CDR3aa: ASSPKGLAATGELF; j_gene: TRBJ2-2; v_gene: TRBV6-4
CDR3aa: ASGLNAEQY; j_gene: TRBJ2-7; v_gene: TRBV12-5
CDR3aa: ASSLIPLGGGKPQH; j_gene: TRBJ1-5; v_gene: TRBV27
CDR3aa: ASSQLAGFLSYEQY; j_gene: TRBJ2-7; v_gene: TRBV7-2
CDR3aa: ASLGQDVGNTIY; j_gene: TRBJ1-3; v_gene: TRBV6-1
CDR3aa: SASQGGGTEAF; j_gene: TRBJ1-1; v_gene: TRBV20-1
CDR3aa: SASLRGVSYEQY; j_gene: TRBJ2-7; v_gene: TRBV20-1
CDR3aa: SAGRTGGPNTEAF; j_gene: TRBJ1-1; v_gene: TRBV29-1
CDR3aa: ASSYLSGTEAF; j_gene: TRBJ1-1; v_gene: TRBV6-5
CDR3aa: ASSFGWGNTGELF; j_gene: TRBJ2-2; v_gene: TRBV11-2
CDR3aa: SATGRRGGSTDTQY; j_gene: TRBJ2-3; v_gene: TRBV20-1
CDR3aa: ASSATSGSADTQY; j_gene: TRBJ2-3; v_gene: TRBV7-6
CDR3aa: ASSQRTSGYNEQF; j_gene: TRBJ2-1; v_gene: TRBV3-1
CDR3aa: ASTRGTGLAEQY; j_gene: TRBJ2-7; v_gene: TRBV12-3/TRBV12-4
CDR3aa: ASSADLASDTQY; j_gene: TRBJ2-3; v_gene: TRBV9
CDR3aa: ASSFLLAPAEQF; j_gene: TRBJ2-1; v_gene: TRBV12-3/TRBV12-4
CDR3aa: SARTRRQNNEQF; j_gene: TRBJ2-1; v_gene: TRBV20-1
CDR3aa: ASSLDPTGPTEAF; j_gene: TRBJ1-1; v_gene: TRBV5-1
CDR3aa: ASSRMAGGYEQY; j_gene: TRBJ2-7; v_gene: TRBV3-1
CDR3aa: ASSLQPNGEQY; j_gene: TRBJ2-7; v_gene: TRBV7-3
CDR3aa: ASRPGTSPTGELF; j_gene: TRBJ2-2; v_gene: TRBV12-3/TRBV12-4